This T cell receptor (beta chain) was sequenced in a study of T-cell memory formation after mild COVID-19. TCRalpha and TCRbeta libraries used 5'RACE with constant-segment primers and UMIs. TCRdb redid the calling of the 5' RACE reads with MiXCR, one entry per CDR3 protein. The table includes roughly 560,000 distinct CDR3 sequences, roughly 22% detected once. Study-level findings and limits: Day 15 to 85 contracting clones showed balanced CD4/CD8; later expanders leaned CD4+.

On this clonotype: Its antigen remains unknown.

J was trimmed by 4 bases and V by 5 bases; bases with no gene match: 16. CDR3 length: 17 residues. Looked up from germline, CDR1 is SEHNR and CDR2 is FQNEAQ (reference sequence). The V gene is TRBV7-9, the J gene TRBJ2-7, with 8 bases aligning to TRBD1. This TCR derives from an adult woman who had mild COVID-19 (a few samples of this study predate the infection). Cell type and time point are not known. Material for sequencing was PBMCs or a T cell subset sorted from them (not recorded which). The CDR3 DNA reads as TGTGCCAGCAGCCCCCAGTCATCTGGACAGGGCACTTACGAGCAGTACTTC. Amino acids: CASSPQSSGQGTYEQYF.